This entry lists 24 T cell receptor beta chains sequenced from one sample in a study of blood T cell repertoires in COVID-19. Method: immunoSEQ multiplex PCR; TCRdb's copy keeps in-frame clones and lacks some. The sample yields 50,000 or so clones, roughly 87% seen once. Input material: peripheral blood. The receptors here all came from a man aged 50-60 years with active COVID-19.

This CDR3 reads CASSKAGLAGGPPGSTDTQYF. CDR3 in DNA: TGTGCCAGCAGCAAAGCGGGACTAGCGGGGGGGCCCCCCGGGAGCACAGATACGCAGTATTTT. The J gene is TRBJ2-3, the V gene TRBV21-1; the table's D call of TRBD2 was not tested on the DNA. TRBV21-1 is a pseudogene. The CDR3 is 21 residues long.

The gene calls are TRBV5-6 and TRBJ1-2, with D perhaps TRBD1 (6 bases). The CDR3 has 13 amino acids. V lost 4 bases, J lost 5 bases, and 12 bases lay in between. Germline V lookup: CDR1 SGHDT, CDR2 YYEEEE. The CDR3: CASSRQGWYGYTF. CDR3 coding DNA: TGTGCCAGCAGCAGGCAGGGGTGGTATGGCTACACCTTC.

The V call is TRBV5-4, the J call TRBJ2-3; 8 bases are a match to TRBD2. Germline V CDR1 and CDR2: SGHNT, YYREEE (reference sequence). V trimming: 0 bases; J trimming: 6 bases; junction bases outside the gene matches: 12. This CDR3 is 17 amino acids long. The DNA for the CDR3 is TGTGCCAGCAGCTTGGGCGGACTAGCCCCCTCGCGGGATACGCAGTATTTT. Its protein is CASSLGGLAPSRDTQYF.

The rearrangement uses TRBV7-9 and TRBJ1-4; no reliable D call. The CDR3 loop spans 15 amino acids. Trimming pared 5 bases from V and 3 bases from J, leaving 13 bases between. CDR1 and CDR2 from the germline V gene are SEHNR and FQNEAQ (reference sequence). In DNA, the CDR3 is TGTGCCAGCAGCCACTCGCTCGGGGCTAATGAAAAACTGTTTTTT. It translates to CASSHSLGANEKLFF.

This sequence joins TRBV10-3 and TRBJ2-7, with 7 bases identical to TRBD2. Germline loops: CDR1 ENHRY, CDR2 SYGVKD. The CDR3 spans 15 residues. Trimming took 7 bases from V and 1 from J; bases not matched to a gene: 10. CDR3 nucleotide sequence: TGTGCCATCACGGACCCGGGGCGGGGGTCCTACGAGCAGTACTTC. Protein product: CAITDPGRGSYEQYF.

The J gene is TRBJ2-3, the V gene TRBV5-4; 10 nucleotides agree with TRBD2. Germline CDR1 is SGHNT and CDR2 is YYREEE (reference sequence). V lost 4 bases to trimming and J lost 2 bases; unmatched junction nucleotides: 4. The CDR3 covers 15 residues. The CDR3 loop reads CASSPTSGTTDTQYF. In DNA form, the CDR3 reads TGTGCCAGCAGCCCCACTAGCGGGACCACAGATACGCAGTATTTT.

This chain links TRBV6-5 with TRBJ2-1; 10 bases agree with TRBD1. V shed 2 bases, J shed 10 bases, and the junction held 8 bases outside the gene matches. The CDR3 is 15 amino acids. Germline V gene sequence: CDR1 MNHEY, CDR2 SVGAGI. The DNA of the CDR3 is TGTGCCAGCAGTTACGGACAGGGGGAGAAAATGGAGCAGTTCTTC. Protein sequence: CASSYGQGEKMEQFF.

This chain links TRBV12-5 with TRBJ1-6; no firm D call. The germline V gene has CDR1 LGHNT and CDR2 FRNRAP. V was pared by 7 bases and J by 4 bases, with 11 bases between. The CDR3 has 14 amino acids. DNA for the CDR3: TGTGCTAGTGCCCGCGGAAATTATAATTCACCCCTCCACTTT. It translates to CASARGNYNSPLHF.

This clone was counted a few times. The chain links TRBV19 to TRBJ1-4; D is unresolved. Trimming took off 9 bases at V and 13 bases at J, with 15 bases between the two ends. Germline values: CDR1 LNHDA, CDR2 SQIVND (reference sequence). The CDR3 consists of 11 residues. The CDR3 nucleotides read TGTGCCAGCCAGCGGAGTGGCAGACTGTTTTTT. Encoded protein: CASQRSGRLFF.

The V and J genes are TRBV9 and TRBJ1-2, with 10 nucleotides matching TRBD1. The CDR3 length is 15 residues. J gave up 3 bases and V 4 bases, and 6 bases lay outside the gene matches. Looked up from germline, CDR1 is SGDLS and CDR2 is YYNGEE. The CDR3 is CASSPRQGAHYGYTF. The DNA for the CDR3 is TGTGCCAGCAGCCCTCGACAGGGGGCACACTATGGCTACACCTTC.

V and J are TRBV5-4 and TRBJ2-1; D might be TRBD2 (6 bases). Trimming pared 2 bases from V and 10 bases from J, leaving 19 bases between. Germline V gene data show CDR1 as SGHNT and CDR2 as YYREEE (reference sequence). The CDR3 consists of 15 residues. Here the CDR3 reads CASSFTGRGMGEQFF. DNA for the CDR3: TGTGCCAGCAGCTTCACCGGGAGAGGAATGGGGGAGCAGTTCTTC.

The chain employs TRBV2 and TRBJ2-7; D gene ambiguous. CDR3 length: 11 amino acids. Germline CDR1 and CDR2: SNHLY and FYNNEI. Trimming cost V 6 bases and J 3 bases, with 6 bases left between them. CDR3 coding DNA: TGTGCCAGCAGCCTCCGCTACGAGCAGTACTTC. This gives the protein CASSLRYEQYF. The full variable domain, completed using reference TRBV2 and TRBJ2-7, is EPEVTQTPSHQVTQMGQEVILRCVPISNHLYFYWYRQILGQKVEFLVSFYNNEISEKSEIFDDQFSVERPDGSNFTLKIRSTKLEDSAMYFCASSLRYEQYFGPGTRLTVT.

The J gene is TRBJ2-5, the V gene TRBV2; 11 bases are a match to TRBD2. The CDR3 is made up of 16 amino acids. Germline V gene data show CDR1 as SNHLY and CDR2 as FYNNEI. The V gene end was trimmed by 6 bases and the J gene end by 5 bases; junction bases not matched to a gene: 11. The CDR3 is CASRRDRLAGRETQYF. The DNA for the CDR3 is TGTGCCAGCAGGAGGGACCGACTAGCGGGGAGGGAGACCCAGTACTTC.

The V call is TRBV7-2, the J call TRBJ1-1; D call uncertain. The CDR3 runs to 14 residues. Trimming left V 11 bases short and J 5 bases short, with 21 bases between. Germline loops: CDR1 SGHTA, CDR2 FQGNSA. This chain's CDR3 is CAQIIREVGTEAFF. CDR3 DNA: TGTGCCCAAATAATCCGGGAGGTAGGGACTGAAGCTTTCTTT.

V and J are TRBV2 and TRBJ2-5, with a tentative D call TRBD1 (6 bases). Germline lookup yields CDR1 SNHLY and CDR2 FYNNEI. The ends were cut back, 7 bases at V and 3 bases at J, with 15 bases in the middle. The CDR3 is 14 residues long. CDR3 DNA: TGTGCCAGCAAAACAGGGATAGGGGAAGAGACCCAGTACTTC. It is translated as CASKTGIGEETQYF. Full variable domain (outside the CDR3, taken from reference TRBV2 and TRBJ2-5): EPEVTQTPSHQVTQMGQEVILRCVPISNHLYFYWYRQILGQKVEFLVSFYNNEISEKSEIFDDQFSVERPDGSNFTLKIRSTKLEDSAMYFCASKTGIGEETQYFGPGTRLLVL.

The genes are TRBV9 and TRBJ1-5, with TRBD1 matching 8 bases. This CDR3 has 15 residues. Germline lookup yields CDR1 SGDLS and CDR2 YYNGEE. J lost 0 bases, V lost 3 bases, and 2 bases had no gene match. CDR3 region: CASSGQGISNQPQHF. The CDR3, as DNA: TGTGCCAGCAGCGGACAGGGGATTAGCAATCAGCCCCAGCATTTT.

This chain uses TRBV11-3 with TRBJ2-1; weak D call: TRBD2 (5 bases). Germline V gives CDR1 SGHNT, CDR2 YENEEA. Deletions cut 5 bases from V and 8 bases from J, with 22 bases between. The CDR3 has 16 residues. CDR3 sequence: CASSRSWTSQTHEQFF. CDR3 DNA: TGTGCCAGCAGCCGATCGTGGACTTCCCAAACCCATGAGCAGTTCTTC.

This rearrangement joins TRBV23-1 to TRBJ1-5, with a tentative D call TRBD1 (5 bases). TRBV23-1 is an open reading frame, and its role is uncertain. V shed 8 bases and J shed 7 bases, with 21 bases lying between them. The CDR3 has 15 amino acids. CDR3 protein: CASGPQTGLRQPQHF. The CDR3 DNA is TGCGCCAGCGGCCCTCAAACGGGACTAAGGCAGCCCCAGCATTTT.

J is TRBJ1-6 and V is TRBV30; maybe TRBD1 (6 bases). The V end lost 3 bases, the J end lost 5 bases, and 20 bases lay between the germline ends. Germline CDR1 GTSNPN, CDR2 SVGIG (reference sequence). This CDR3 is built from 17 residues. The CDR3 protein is CAWRGGAGQSHNSPLHF. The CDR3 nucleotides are TGTGCCTGGAGGGGGGGGGCAGGACAGTCGCATAATTCACCCCTCCACTTT.

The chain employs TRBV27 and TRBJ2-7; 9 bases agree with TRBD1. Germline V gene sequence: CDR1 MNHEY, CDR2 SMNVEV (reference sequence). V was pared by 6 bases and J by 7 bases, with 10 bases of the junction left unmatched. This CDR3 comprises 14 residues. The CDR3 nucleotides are TGTGCCAGCAGAAGGGGGGGGACAGGGAATGAGCAGTACTTC. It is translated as CASRRGGTGNEQYF.

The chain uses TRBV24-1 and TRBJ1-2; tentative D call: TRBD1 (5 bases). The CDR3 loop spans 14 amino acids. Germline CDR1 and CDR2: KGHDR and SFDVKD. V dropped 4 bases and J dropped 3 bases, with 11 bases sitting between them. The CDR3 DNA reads TGTGCCACCAGTGACCCAGGCAGGGACTATGGCTACACCTTC. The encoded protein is CATSDPGRDYGYTF.

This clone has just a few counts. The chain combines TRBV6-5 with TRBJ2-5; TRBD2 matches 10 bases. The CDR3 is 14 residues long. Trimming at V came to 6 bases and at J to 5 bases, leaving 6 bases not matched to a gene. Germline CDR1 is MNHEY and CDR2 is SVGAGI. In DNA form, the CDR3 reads TGTGCCAGCAGACCAGCGGGGGGGCTCGAGACCCAGTACTTC. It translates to CASRPAGGLETQYF.

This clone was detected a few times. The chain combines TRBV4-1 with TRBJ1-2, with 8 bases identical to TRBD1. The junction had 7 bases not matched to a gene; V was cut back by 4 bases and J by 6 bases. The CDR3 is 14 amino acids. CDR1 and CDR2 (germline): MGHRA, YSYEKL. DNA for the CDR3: TGCGCCAGCAGCCTGCCGGACAGGGTAAATGGCTACACCTTC. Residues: CASSLPDRVNGYTF.

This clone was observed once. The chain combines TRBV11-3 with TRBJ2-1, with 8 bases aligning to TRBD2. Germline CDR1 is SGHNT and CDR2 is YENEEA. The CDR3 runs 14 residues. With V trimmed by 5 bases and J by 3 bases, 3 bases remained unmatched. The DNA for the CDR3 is TGTGCCAGCAGCATTAGCGGGATCTACAATGAGCAGTTCTTC. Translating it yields CASSISGIYNEQFF.